This T cell receptor (beta chain) emerged from a study of blood T cell repertoires in COVID-19. Germline V gene lookup returns CDR1 SGHDT and CDR2 YYEEEE. The V and J ends lost 1 base and 0 bases respectively, with 17 bases between them. The CDR3 is 17 amino acids. Authors' processing steps: It was from reference gene primer amplification that nucleated cell counts were estimated. Sequenced by immunoSEQ multiplex PCR; TCRdb stores in-frame clones only, minus some. V and J calls and clone size are copied from that table; D and trimming were computed from the DNA. The repertoire holds roughly 290,000 clones, with approximately 83% as singletons.

Sequenced input: peripheral blood. V gene TRBV5-6 combines with J gene TRBJ2-7; no reliable D call. The sequence was obtained from a woman aged 25 to 39 who had recovered from COVID-19. In nucleotides, the CDR3 is TGTGCCAGCAGCTTGAACCCGTACCGCTGGAGCTCCTACGAGCAGTACTTC. This gives the protein CASSLNPYRWSSYEQYF.